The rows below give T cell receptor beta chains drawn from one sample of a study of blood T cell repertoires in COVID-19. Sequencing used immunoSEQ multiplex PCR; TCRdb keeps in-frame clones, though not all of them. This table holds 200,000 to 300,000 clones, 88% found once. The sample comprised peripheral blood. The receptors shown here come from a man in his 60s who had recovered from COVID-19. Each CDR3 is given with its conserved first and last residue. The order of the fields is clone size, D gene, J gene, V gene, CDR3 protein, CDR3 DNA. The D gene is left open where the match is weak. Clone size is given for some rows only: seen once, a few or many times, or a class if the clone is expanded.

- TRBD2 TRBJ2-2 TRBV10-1 CASSDRAGGYHGELFF TGCGCCAGCAGTGATCGAGCGGGGGGTTATCACGGGGAGCTGTTTTTT
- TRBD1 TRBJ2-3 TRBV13 CASSLEGQGGYF TGTGCCAGCAGCTTAGAGGGACAGGGAGGGTATTTT
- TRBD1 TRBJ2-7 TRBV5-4 CASSAGQGTEQYF TGTGCCAGCAGCGCAGGACAGGGAACCGAGCAGTACTTC
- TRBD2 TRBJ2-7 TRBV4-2 CASSQPAGLAGGLYEQYF TGTGCCAGCAGCCAGCCGGCGGGACTAGCGGGGGGGCTCTACGAGCAGTACTTC
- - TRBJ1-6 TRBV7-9 CASMAGESPLHF TGTGCCAGCATGGCGGGGGAATCACCCCTCCACTTT
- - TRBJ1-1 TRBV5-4 CASSPWTPQGKAYTEAFF TGTGCCAGCAGCCCATGGACACCTCAGGGGAAGGCGTACACTGAAGCTTTCTTT
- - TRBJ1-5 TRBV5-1 CASSLTGMANQPQHF TGCGCCAGCAGCTTGACAGGCATGGCCAATCAGCCCCAGCATTTT
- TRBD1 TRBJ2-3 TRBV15 CATNPRTGPDTQYF TGTGCCACGAACCCAAGGACAGGGCCAGATACGCAGTATTTT
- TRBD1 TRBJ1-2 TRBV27 CASSLGAGTVAGYTF TGTGCCAGCAGTTTAGGCGCTGGGACAGTTGCTGGCTACACCTTC
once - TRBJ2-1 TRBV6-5 CASGRGPMGNEQFF TGTGCCAGCGGACGAGGGCCTATGGGCAATGAGCAGTTCTTC
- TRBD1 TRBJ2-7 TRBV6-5 CASSRRDRGYEQYF TGTGCCAGCAGTCGCCGGGACAGGGGTTACGAGCAGTACTTC
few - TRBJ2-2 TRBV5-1 CASSLLAGAGGELFF TGCGCCAGCAGCTTGTTGGCGGGGGCCGGCGGGGAGCTGTTTTTT
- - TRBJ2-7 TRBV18 CASSPPGGGSSYEQYF TGTGCCAGCTCACCACCGGGCGGGGGCTCCTCCTACGAGCAGTACTTC
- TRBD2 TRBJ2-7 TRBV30 CAWSVQLAGGSYEQYF TGTGCCTGGAGTGTTCAACTAGCGGGGGGCTCCTACGAGCAGTACTTC
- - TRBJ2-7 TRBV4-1 CASSHSAGAPYEQYF TGCGCCAGCAGCCATTCGGCGGGGGCCCCCTACGAGCAGTACTTC
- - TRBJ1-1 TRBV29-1 CSVRQHLRNTEAFF TGCAGCGTAAGACAGCACCTTCGGAACACTGAAGCTTTCTTT
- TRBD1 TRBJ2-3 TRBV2 CASSRDRGKDTQYF TGTGCCAGCAGTCGGGACAGGGGGAAGGATACGCAGTATTTT
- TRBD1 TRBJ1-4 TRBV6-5 CASSYPQGGTNEKLFF TGTGCCAGCAGTTACCCACAGGGGGGGACTAATGAAAAACTGTTTTTT
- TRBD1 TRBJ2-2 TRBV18 CASSATGDTGELFF TGTGCCAGCTCAGCGACAGGGGACACCGGGGAGCTGTTTTTT
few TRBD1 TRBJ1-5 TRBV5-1 CASSSDRGNSNQPQHF TGCGCCAGCAGCTCTGACAGGGGCAATAGCAATCAGCCCCAGCATTTT
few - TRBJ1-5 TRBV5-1 CASSLDLRLNQPQHF TGCGCCAGCAGCTTGGACCTCAGGTTAAATCAGCCCCAGCATTTT
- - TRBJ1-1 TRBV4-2 CASSQTGETEAFF TGTGCCAGCAGCCAGACCGGGGAGACTGAAGCTTTCTTT
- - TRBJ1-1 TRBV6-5 CASSYAPGNTEAFF TGTGCCAGCAGTTACGCCCCGGGAAACACTGAAGCTTTCTTT
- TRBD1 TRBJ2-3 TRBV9 CASSVAQGARYLTDTQYF TGTGCCAGCAGCGTAGCACAGGGGGCCCGATATCTCACAGATACGCAGTATTTT
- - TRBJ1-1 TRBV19 CASSIKKREEAFF TGTGCCAGTAGTATCAAAAAGAGAGAAGAAGCTTTCTTT
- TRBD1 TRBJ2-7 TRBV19 CASSKDRVSYEQYF TGTGCCAGTAGTAAGGACAGGGTTAGCTACGAGCAGTACTTC
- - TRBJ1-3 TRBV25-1 CASGDVSGNTIYF TGTGCCAGCGGAGATGTCTCTGGAAACACCATATATTTT
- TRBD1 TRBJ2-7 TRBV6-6 CASRPQGGSSYEQYF TGTGCCAGCAGACCACAGGGGGGTAGCTCCTACGAGCAGTACTTC
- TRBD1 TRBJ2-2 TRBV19 CASGQGGELFF TGTGCCAGTGGACAGGGCGGGGAGCTGTTTTTT